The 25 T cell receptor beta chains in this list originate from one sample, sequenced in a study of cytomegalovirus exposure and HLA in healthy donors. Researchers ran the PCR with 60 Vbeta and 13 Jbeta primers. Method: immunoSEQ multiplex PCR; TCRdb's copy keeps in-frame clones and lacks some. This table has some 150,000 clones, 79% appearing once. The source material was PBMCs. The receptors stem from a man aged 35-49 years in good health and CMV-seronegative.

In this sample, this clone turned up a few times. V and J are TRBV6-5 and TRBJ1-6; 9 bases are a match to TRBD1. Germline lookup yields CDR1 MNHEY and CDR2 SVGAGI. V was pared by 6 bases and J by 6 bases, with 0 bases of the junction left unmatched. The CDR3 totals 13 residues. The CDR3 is CASRGQGNSPLHF. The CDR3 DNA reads TGTGCCAGCAGGGGACAGGGTAATTCACCCCTCCACTTT.

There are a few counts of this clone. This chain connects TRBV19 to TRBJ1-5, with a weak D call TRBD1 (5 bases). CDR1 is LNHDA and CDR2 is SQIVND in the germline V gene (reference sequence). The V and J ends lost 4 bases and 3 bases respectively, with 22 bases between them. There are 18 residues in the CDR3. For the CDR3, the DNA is TGTGCCAGTAGTAAGATCGTCCAGACAGCGAGGAACAATCAGCCCCAGCATTTT. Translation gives CASSKIVQTARNNQPQHF.

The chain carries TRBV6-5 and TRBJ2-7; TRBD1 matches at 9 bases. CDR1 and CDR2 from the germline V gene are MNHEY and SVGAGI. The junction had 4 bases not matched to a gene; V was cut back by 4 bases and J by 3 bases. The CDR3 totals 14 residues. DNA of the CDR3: TGTGCCAGCAGTTGGGACAGGGAGAACTACGAGCAGTACTTC. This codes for CASSWDRENYEQYF.

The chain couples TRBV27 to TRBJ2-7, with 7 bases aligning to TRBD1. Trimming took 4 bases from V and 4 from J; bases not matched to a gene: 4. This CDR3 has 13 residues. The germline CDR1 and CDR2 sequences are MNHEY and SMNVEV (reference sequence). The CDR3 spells CASSSRTGYEQYF. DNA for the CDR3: TGTGCCAGCAGTTCCAGGACAGGATACGAGCAGTACTTC.

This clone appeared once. CDR3 protein: CASRGTGEQYF. The CDR3 region has the DNA TGTGCCAGTAGGGGAACAGGGGAGCAGTACTTC. V usage is TRBV19 and J usage is TRBJ2-7; a possible D gene is TRBD1 (6 bases). V dropped 6 bases and J dropped 7 bases, with 10 bases sitting between them. Germline-derived CDR1 and CDR2 are LNHDA and SQIVND (reference sequence). The CDR3 extends over 11 amino acids.

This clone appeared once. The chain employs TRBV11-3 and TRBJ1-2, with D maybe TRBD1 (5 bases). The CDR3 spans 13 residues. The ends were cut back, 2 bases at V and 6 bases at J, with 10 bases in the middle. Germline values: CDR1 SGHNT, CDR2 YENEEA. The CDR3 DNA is TGTGCCAGCAGCTTAAGGCAAGGGGATGGCTACACCTTC. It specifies CASSLRQGDGYTF.

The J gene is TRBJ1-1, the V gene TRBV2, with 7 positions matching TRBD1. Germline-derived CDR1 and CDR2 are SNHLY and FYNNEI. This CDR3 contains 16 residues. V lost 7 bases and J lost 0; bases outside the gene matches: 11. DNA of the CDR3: TGTGCCAGCACCCGAGACAGGGACCTTATGAACACTGAAGCTTTCTTT. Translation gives CASTRDRDLMNTEAFF.

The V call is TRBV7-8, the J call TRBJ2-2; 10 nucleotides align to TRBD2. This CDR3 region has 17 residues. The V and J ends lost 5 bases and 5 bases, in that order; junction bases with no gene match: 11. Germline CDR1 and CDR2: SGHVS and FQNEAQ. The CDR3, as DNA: TGTGCCAGCAGCCTCAGGGCGCTAGCGGGAGTTACCGGGGAGCTGTTTTTT. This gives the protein CASSLRALAGVTGELFF.

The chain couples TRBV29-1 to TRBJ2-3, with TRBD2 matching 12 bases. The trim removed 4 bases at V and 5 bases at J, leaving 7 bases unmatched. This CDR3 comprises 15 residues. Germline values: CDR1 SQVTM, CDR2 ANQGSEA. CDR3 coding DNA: TGCAGCGTTGGCCTAGCGGGAGGGCCTGGAGATACGCAGTATTTT. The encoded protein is CSVGLAGGPGDTQYF.

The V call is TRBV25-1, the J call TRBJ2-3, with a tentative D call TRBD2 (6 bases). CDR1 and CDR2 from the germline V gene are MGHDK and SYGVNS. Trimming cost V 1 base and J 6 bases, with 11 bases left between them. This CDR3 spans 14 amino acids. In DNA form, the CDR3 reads TGTGCCAGCAGTGAATCTGGCCTAGCGGATACGCAGTATTTT. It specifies CASSESGLADTQYF.

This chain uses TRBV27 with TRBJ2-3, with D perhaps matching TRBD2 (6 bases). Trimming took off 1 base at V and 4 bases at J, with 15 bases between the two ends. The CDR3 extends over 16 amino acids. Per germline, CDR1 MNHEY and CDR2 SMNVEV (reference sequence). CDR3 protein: CASSLWGGGTPDTQYF. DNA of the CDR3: TGTGCCAGCAGTTTATGGGGCGGCGGGACGCCAGATACGCAGTATTTT.

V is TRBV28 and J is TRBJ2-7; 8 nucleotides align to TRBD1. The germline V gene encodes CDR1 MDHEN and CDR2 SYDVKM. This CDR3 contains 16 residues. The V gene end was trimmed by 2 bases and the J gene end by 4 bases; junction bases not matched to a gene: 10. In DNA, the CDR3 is TGTGCCAGCAGTTTAGGACCTGGACAGGGTGGGTACGAGCAGTACTTC. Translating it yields CASSLGPGQGGYEQYF.

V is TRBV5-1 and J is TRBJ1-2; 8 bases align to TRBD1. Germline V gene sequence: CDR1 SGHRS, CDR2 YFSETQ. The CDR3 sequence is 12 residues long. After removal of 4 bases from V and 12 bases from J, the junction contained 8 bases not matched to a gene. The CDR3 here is CASSPGGEKNTF. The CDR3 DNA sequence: TGCGCCAGCAGCCCAGGGGGCGAGAAGAACACCTTC.

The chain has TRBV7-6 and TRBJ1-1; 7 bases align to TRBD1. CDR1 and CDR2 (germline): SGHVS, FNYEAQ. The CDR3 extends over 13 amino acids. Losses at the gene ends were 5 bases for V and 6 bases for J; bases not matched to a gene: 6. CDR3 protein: CASSPRQGSEAFF. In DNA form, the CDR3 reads TGTGCCAGCAGCCCAAGACAGGGCTCTGAAGCTTTCTTT.

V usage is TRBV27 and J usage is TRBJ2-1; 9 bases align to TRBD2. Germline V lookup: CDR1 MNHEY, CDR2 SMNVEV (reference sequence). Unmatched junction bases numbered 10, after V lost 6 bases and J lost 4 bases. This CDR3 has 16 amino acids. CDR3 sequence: CASSPRVAGGYNEQFF. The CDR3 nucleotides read TGTGCCAGCAGCCCCAGGGTGGCGGGAGGGTACAATGAGCAGTTCTTC.

CDR3 residues: CASRGGTYGYTF. CDR3 sequence (DNA): TGTGCCAGCAGGGGGGGGACTTATGGCTACACCTTC. V is TRBV28 and J is TRBJ1-2; possibly TRBD1 for D (5 bases). CDR3 length equals 12 residues. CDR1 is MDHEN, CDR2 SYDVKM, per germline. V was clipped by 6 bases and J by 5 bases, with 10 bases between them.

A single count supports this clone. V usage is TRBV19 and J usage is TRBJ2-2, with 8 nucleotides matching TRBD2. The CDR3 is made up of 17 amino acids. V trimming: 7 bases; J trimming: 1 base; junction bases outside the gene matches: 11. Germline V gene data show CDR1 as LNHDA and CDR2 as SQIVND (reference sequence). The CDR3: CASTGGGLAGNTGELFF. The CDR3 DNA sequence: TGTGCCAGTACCGGAGGGGGGCTAGCGGGGAACACCGGGGAGCTGTTTTTT.

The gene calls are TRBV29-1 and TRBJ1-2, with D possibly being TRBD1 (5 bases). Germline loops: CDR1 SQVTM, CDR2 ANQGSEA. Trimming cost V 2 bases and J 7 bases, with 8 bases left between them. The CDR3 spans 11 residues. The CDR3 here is CSVETGGGYTF. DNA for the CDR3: TGCAGCGTTGAAACAGGCGGTGGCTACACCTTC.

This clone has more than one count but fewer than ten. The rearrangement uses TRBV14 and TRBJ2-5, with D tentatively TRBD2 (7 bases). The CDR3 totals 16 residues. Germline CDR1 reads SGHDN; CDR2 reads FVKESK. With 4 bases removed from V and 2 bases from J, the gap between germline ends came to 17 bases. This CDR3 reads CASSRRGAGAQETQYF. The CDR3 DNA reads TGTGCCAGCAGCCGACGGGGGGCAGGGGCTCAAGAGACCCAGTACTTC.

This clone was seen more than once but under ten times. DNA of the CDR3: TGTGCCAGCAGCAACCCTGAGCGGGAGGGCTCAAATGAGCAGTTCTTC. Protein sequence: CASSNPEREGSNEQFF. The chain carries TRBV7-9 and TRBJ2-1; 10 bases agree with TRBD2. Germline CDR1 is SEHNR and CDR2 is FQNEAQ (reference sequence). CDR3 length equals 16 residues. Germline trimming cut 5 bases from V and 7 bases from J; bases unmatched to any gene: 11.

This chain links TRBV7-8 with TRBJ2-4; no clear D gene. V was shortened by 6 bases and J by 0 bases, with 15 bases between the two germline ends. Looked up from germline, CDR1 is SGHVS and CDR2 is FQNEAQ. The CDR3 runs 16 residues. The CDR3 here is CASSHLRLLAKNIQYF. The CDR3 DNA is TGTGCCAGCAGTCATCTTCGGTTACTAGCCAAAAACATTCAGTACTTC. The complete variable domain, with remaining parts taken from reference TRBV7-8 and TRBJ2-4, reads GAGVSQSPRYKVAKRGQDVALRCDPISGHVSLFWYQQALGQGPEFLTYFQNEAQLDKSGLPSDRFFAERPEGSVSTLKIQRTQQEDSAVYLCASSHLRLLAKNIQYFGAGTRLSVL.

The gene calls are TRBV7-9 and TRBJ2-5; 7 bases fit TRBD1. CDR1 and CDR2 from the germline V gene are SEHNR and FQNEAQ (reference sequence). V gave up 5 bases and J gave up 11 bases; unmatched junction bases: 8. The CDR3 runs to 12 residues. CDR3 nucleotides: TGTGCCAGCAGCCGGGACAGTGCTGAGCAGTACTTC. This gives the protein CASSRDSAEQYF.

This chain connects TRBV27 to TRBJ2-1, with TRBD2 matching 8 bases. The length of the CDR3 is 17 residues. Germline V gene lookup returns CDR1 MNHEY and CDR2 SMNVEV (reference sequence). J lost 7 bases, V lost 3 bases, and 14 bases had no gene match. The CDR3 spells CASSLRLREGESNEQFF. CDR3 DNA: TGTGCCAGCAGTTTGCGTCTCCGGGAGGGCGAATCGAATGAGCAGTTCTTC.

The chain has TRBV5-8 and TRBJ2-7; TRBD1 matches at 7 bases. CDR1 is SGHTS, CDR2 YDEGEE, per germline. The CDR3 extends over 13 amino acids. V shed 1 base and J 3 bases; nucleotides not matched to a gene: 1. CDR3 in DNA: TGTGCCAGCAGCTTGAGGACAGGCTACGAGCAGTACTTC. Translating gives CASSLRTGYEQYF.

The CDR3 region has the DNA TGCGCCAGCAGCCAAGATAAGGGGATAGGTGAAAAACTGTTTTTT. The encoded protein is CASSQDKGIGEKLFF. The chain combines TRBV4-3 with TRBJ1-4; tentatively, D is TRBD1 (5 bases). The germline V gene encodes CDR1 LGHNA and CDR2 YSLEER. The germline V and J ends were trimmed by 0 bases and 7 bases, with 12 bases remaining between them. The length of the CDR3 is 15 residues.